This TCR beta chain was retrieved from a study of cytomegalovirus exposure and HLA in healthy donors. Findings and caveats of the study: CMV serostatus was the sole immune exposure data available. Investigators reported 164 TCR beta chains as tied to cytomegalovirus. Specificity for CMV antigens was confirmed in vitro for a few of the CMV-associated chains. Later work found that TCR association rates differed between HLA loci; DRB1 had the most and HLA-C the fewest.

Both 60 Vbeta primers and 13 Jbeta primers went into the PCR. Measured with immunoSEQ multiplex PCR; TCRdb has only the in-frame clones, and not every one. The sample yields 150,000 to 200,000 clones, 65% to 85% seen once. The CDR3 has 13 amino acids. V was trimmed by 4 bases and J by 4 bases, leaving 13 bases between them. CDR1 and CDR2 from the germline V gene are SQVTM and ANQGSEA. On this clone itself: Its specificity is not known.

Sample: PBMCs. This chain joins TRBV29-1 and TRBJ1-2, with a tentative D call TRBD1 (6 bases). The sequence came from a man younger than 30 in good health and CMV-seronegative. The CDR3 DNA reads as TGCAGCGTTGTATCTCAGGGGCCCTATGGCTACACCTTC. Its protein is CSVVSQGPYGYTF.